This is a list of T cell receptor beta chains from one sample in a study of post-analysis software for immune sequencing data. TCRdb reanalysed the PCR reads using MiXCR and keeps one entry per CDR3 protein. The repertoire consists of over 700,000 distinct CDR3 sequences, with 30% occurring once and the leading ten covering under 0.7%. Sequencing was done on a sample of blood. These receptors were collected from a girl aged 10 to 17 with multiple sclerosis. The CDR3 runs from the conserved cysteine through the conserved F or W. A D gene is named only where the DNA matches it firmly. Size tells how often a clone was seen (once, few, many) or the class of an expanded clone, and some rows leave it out.

V gene	J gene	clone size	D gene	CDR3 protein	CDR3 DNA
TRBV2	TRBJ2-3	few	TRBD1	CASSELRGQADTQYF	TGTGCCAGCAGTGAACTCAGGGGGCAAGCAGATACGCAGTATTTT
TRBV20-1	TRBJ1-1	NA	NA	CSARGGGRVSEAFF	TGCAGTGCTAGAGGGGGGGGCAGGGTGAGTGAAGCTTTCTTT
TRBV5-1	TRBJ2-3	many	NA	CASSRDSFFSTDTQYF	TGCGCCAGCAGCCGCGACTCGTTCTTTAGCACAGATACGCAGTATTTT
TRBV12-3/TRBV12-4	TRBJ1-1	NA	NA	CASIGQRTEAFF	TGTGCCAGCATCGGACAGCGCACTGAAGCTTTCTTT
TRBV27	TRBJ2-1	NA	NA	CASSNANSCNEQFF	TGTGCCAGCAGTAATGCTAACTCCTGCAATGAGCAGTTCTTC
TRBV5-6	TRBJ2-4	NA	NA	CASRRRGGAKNIQYF	TGTGCCAGCAGGCGCAGGGGGGGAGCCAAAAACATTCAGTACTTC
TRBV5-6	TRBJ2-4	NA	NA	CASSSRRSYNEQYF	TGTGCCAGCAGCTCTCGGAGGTCCTACAATGAGCAGTACTTC
TRBV5-5	TRBJ2-3	few	NA	CASSFSQRDTDTQYF	TGTGCCAGCAGCTTCTCGCAGCGCGACACAGATACGCAGTATTTT
TRBV10-3	TRBJ2-3	NA	NA	CAISTTTDTQYF	TGTGCCATCAGCACAACCACAGATACGCAGTATTTT
TRBV29-1	TRBJ2-1	NA	TRBD1	CSDRQGWNEQFF	TGCAGCGATAGACAGGGTTGGAATGAGCAGTTCTTC
TRBV7-9	TRBJ2-5	NA	NA	CASSKSASVPETQYF	TGTGCCAGCAGCAAATCAGCGTCAGTCCCAGAGACCCAGTACTTC
TRBV4-1	TRBJ2-6	NA	NA	CASHGGVLGANVLTF	TGCGCCAGCCATGGCGGGGTGCTTGGGGCCAACGTCCTGACTTTC
TRBV20-1	TRBJ2-1	few	NA	CSASPLGGGTYNEQFF	TGCAGTGCTAGCCCTTTGGGAGGCGGTACCTACAATGAGCAGTTCTTC
TRBV20-1	TRBJ1-5	NA	TRBD1	CSVGTGISQPQHF	TGCAGTGTGGGGACAGGGATAAGTCAGCCCCAGCATTTT
TRBV4-1	TRBJ2-7	NA	TRBD1	CASSQGTTGTGEQYF	TGCGCCAGCAGCCAAGGGACTACCGGGACAGGGGAGCAGTACTTC
TRBV7-9	TRBJ2-7	NA	TRBD1	CASSPTDRGWSWQQYF	TGTGCCAGCAGCCCCACGGACAGGGGTTGGTCTTGGCAGCAGTACTTC
TRBV4-3	TRBJ2-7	NA	NA	CASSRTQDLYEQYF	TGCGCCAGCAGCCGGACACAGGACTTGTACGAGCAGTACTTC
TRBV6-1	TRBJ1-6	few	NA	CASSLSGGGLVDNSPLHF	TGTGCCAGCAGCCTGTCTGGGGGGGGACTGGTCGATAATTCACCCCTCCACTTT
TRBV7-2	TRBJ1-2	NA	TRBD1	CASSPRTGESYGYTF	TGTGCCAGCAGCCCCCGGACAGGGGAAAGCTATGGCTACACCTTC
TRBV7-9	TRBJ2-5	few	TRBD1	CASSLTGATQYF	TGTGCCAGCAGCCTCACAGGGGCCACCCAGTACTTC
TRBV28	TRBJ1-6	NA	NA	CASSFPQGPYSPLHF	TGTGCCAGCAGTTTCCCACAGGGTCCTTATTCACCCCTCCACTTT
TRBV20-1	TRBJ1-1	NA	NA	CSALEVGKAFF	TGCAGTGCCTTAGAGGTAGGGAAAGCTTTCTTT
TRBV29-1	TRBJ2-3	many	NA	CSVEFGGAVDTQYF	TGCAGCGTTGAATTCGGAGGGGCAGTGGATACGCAGTATTTT
TRBV27	TRBJ1-5	few	TRBD1	CASSGQGGGQPQHF	TGTGCCAGCAGTGGACAGGGCGGGGGTCAGCCCCAGCATTTT
TRBV5-1	TRBJ1-2	NA	TRBD1	CASSWGQQYGYTF	TGCGCCAGCAGCTGGGGACAGCAGTATGGCTACACCTTC
TRBV4-3	TRBJ2-1	few	TRBD2	CASSQAAGGGNEQFF	TGCGCCAGCAGCCAAGCAGCGGGAGGAGGCAATGAGCAGTTCTTC
TRBV29-1	TRBJ1-3	NA	NA	CSVELVGTGNTIYF	TGCAGCGTTGAACTGGTAGGGACTGGAAACACCATATATTTT
TRBV7-9	TRBJ2-1	NA	TRBD2	CASSPPRRLAGEEQFF	TGTGCCAGCAGCCCACCCCGGAGACTAGCGGGAGAAGAGCAGTTCTTC
TRBV7-2	TRBJ2-7	NA	NA	CASSEWTSSYEQYF	TGTGCCAGCAGTGAGTGGACCAGCTCCTACGAGCAGTACTTC